This T cell receptor beta chain was captured in a study of T cells in Graves' hyperthyroidism and ophthalmopathy. The sample holds many counts of this clonotype. The ends lost 7 bases at V and 8 bases at J; junction bases unmatched: 11. The CDR3 sequence is 14 residues long. CDR1 is MDHEN, CDR2 SYDVKM, per germline. There were TCR beta CDR3 regions amplified from RNA transcripts. The TCR CDR3 was amplified in a first-round RT-PCR using the HTBI primer set. TCRdb re-analysed the multiplex PCR reads in MiXCR, keeping a single row per CDR3 protein. The sample shows almost 600,000 distinct CDR3 sequences, around 13% of them seen only once.

Sequencing input: blood. The chain carries TRBV28 and TRBJ1-2, with 9 bases matching TRBD1. This clonotype was sampled from a woman aged 25 to 39 with Graves' hyperthyroidism that later progressed to Graves' ophthalmopathy. DNA of the CDR3: TGTGCCAGCAACCCCCCGGGACAGGGATTAGGCTACACCTTC. Translated, it gives CASNPPGQGLGYTF.